This TCR beta chain was captured in a study of regulatory T cells in long-lasting Graves disease. This CDR3 is built from 13 residues. CDR1 and CDR2 from the germline V gene are GTSNPN and SVGIG (reference sequence). V was pared by 4 bases and J by 5 bases, with 15 bases between. This clonotype was picked up many times. Arm-PCR of CDR3 regions and iRepertoire HTBI primers were the basis on which TCR beta libraries were built. Via MiXCR, TCRdb re-called the multiplex PCR reads, giving one row per CDR3 protein. Among a few hundred thousand distinct CDR3 sequences, less than 20% were seen once, and the ten largest hold approximately 12%. Time point: newly diagnosed GD, antithyroid drugs for less than 3 months. PBMC RNA was the source of the TCR library. A further study also used this sample, focusing on T cells in Graves' hyperthyroidism and ophthalmopathy.

The specimen comprised peripheral blood mononuclear cells (PBMCs), sampled at new diagnosis, from a patient treated with antithyroid drugs. The TCR comes from a woman aged 30 to 39 with Graves disease. The V and J genes are TRBV30 and TRBJ2-7; D gene unclear. The DNA of the CDR3 is TGTGCCTGGAACGCCGAAGGGTTCCACGAGCAGTACTTC. As protein: CAWNAEGFHEQYF.